The 18 T cell receptor beta chains listed next were all sequenced from one sample in a study of blood T cell repertoires in COVID-19. Repertoires were generated with immunoSEQ multiplex PCR, while TCRdb's copy carries only in-frame clones and drops some. The repertoire holds roughly 290,000 clones, with 85% to 90% as singletons. Specimen: peripheral blood. These receptors were taken from a man aged 25-45 years with acute or convalescent COVID-19.

V and J are TRBV9 and TRBJ2-1, with TRBD1 matching over 9 bases. The J segment lost 12 bases and the V segment lost 3 bases, leaving 19 bases of the junction unmatched. The CDR3 is 17 residues long. Germline-derived CDR1 and CDR2 are SGDLS and YYNGEE. This CDR3 is CASSGSSGQGGGWWQFF. The CDR3 DNA reads as TGTGCCAGCAGCGGGTCCTCGGGACAGGGAGGTGGATGGTGGCAGTTCTTC. The variable domain in full, with the rest retrieved from reference TRBV9 and TRBJ2-1, is DSGVTQTPKHLITATGQRVTLRCSPRSGDLSVYWYQQSLDQGLQFLIQYYNGEERAKGNILERFSAQQFPDLHSELNLSSLELGDSALYFCASSGSSGQGGGWWQFFGPGTRLTVL.

V gene TRBV4-2 combines with J gene TRBJ1-3, with a weak D call TRBD1 (5 bases). The CDR3 loop spans 15 amino acids. V lost 0 bases to trimming and J lost 4 bases, with 10 bases between them. The germline V gene encodes CDR1 LGHNA and CDR2 YNFKEQ. The CDR3 loop reads CASSQESAGGNTIYF. The CDR3 DNA is TGTGCCAGCAGCCAAGAAAGTGCAGGGGGAAACACCATATATTTT.

The rearrangement links TRBV5-1 to TRBJ2-5, with D hard to call. The germline V and J ends were trimmed by 3 bases and 5 bases, with 11 bases remaining between them. CDR3 length: 13 amino acids. Per germline, CDR1 SGHRS and CDR2 YFSETQ. DNA for the CDR3: TGCGCCAGCAGCTCGGGTCATGGGGAGACCCAGTACTTC. Its protein is CASSSGHGETQYF.

The rearrangement joins TRBV28 to TRBJ1-3; D unresolved. Germline values: CDR1 MDHEN, CDR2 SYDVKM. Trimming pared 3 bases from V and 2 bases from J, leaving 8 bases between. This CDR3 has 14 amino acids. The CDR3 nucleotides read TGTGCCAGCAGTTTCCCACATACTGGAAACACCATATATTTT. It encodes CASSFPHTGNTIYF.

The CDR3 nucleotides are TGTGCCAGCAGTTCCCACAGGAGGGGCGGGGACTACAATGAGCAGTTCTTC. Amino acid sequence: CASSSHRRGGDYNEQFF. The chain has TRBV2 and TRBJ2-1; D perhaps matches TRBD2 (6 bases). Looked up from germline, CDR1 is SNHLY and CDR2 is FYNNEI. Trimming took off 5 bases at V and 3 bases at J, with 20 bases between the two ends. This CDR3 has 17 amino acids.

The rearrangement joins TRBV7-9 to TRBJ2-5, with TRBD1 matching 8 bases. Germline CDR1 is SEHNR and CDR2 is FQNEAQ (reference sequence). The CDR3 loop spans 17 amino acids. The V segment lost 5 bases and the J segment 0 bases; nucleotides outside the gene matches: 11. The CDR3 is CASSPGTGNPYQETQYF. The CDR3 coding sequence is TGTGCCAGCAGCCCCGGGACAGGCAACCCGTACCAAGAGACCCAGTACTTC.

V and J are TRBV19 and TRBJ1-2; perhaps TRBD1 as D (6 bases). The CDR3 consists of 15 residues. V was cut by 4 bases and J by 1 base, with 13 bases left in between. Germline CDR1 LNHDA, CDR2 SQIVND (reference sequence). CDR3 nucleotides: TGTGCCAGTAGTAAGGGGGACGGGATTAACTATGGCTACACCTTC. Translated: CASSKGDGINYGYTF.

The V gene is TRBV6-1, the J gene TRBJ2-1, with a possible D match to TRBD2 (7 bases). Trimming took off 4 bases at V and 0 bases at J, with 13 bases between the two ends. The CDR3 consists of 16 residues. CDR1 MNHNS and CDR2 SASEGT come from the germline V gene. The CDR3 nucleotides are TGTGCCAGCAGTGCTCGAGGGGGGGGCTCCTACAATGAGCAGTTCTTC. It specifies CASSARGGGSYNEQFF.

The chain joins TRBV10-1 to TRBJ1-5, with TRBD1 matching over 8 bases. The germline gives CDR1 WNHNN, CDR2 SYGVQD (reference sequence). The V segment lost 4 bases and the J segment 4 bases; nucleotides outside the gene matches: 6. This CDR3 comprises 15 residues. The DNA for the CDR3 is TGCGCCAGCAGTGCGTGGACAGGGTGTAATCAGCCCCAGCATTTT. Encoded protein: CASSAWTGCNQPQHF.

The chain employs TRBV9 and TRBJ2-5, with 12 bases aligning to TRBD2. After removal of 5 bases from V and 3 bases from J, the junction contained 8 bases not matched to a gene. The CDR3 spans 16 residues. Germline CDR1 and CDR2: SGDLS and YYNGEE. This CDR3 is CASSGLAGSNEETQYF. CDR3 DNA: TGTGCCAGCAGTGGACTAGCGGGATCAAATGAAGAGACCCAGTACTTC.

The V call is TRBV19, the J call TRBJ1-4; a weak D match, TRBD1 (5 bases). CDR3 length equals 15 residues. Germline values: CDR1 LNHDA, CDR2 SQIVND (reference sequence). V was shortened by 5 bases and J by 0 bases, with 10 bases between the two germline ends. CDR3 in DNA: TGTGCCAGTAGTCTAGGACAAACAACTAATGAAAAACTGTTTTTT. This translates into CASSLGQTTNEKLFF.

This CDR3 is CASTEAGGAYEQYF. The CDR3 DNA reads TGTGCCAGCACCGAGGCGGGTGGAGCCTACGAGCAGTACTTC. The chain joins TRBV28 to TRBJ2-7; possible D gene TRBD2, 5 bases. Trimming took off 7 bases at V and 2 bases at J, with 15 bases between the two ends. CDR1 and CDR2 from the germline V gene are MDHEN and SYDVKM. This CDR3 is built from 14 residues. The full variable domain, with the rest looked up from reference TRBV28 and TRBJ2-7, is DVKVTQSSRYLVKRTGEKVFLECVQDMDHENMFWYRQDPGLGLRLIYFSYDVKMKEKGDIPEGYSVSREKKERFSLILESASTNQTSMYLCASTEAGGAYEQYFGPGTRLTVT.

V is TRBV5-4 and J is TRBJ2-3, with a tentative D call TRBD1 (6 bases). Trimming cost V 1 base and J 8 bases, with 17 bases left between them. Germline V gives CDR1 SGHNT, CDR2 YYREEE (reference sequence). This CDR3 has 15 residues. CDR3 residues: CASSLFTGFIGTQYF. The CDR3 bases are TGTGCCAGCAGCTTGTTTACAGGGTTTATCGGTACGCAGTATTTT.

The chain joins TRBV5-6 to TRBJ1-6; perhaps TRBD1 as D (6 bases). V was cut by 1 base and J by 10 bases, with 18 bases left in between. CDR3 length: 16 residues. Germline V gene lookup returns CDR1 SGHDT and CDR2 YYEEEE. The chain's CDR3 is CASSLFGRDTGSPLHF. The CDR3 nucleotides are TGTGCCAGCAGCTTGTTCGGCAGGGACACAGGGTCACCCCTCCACTTT.

The chain is built from TRBV4-2 and TRBJ1-5; D is uncertain. Germline lookup yields CDR1 LGHNA and CDR2 YNFKEQ. CDR3 length: 15 amino acids. The germline V and J ends were trimmed by 1 base and 8 bases, with 15 bases remaining between them. In nucleotides, the CDR3 is TGTGCCAGCAGCCAAGCGGTTTCCTTCGATAAGCCCCAGCATTTT. Protein sequence: CASSQAVSFDKPQHF.

The genes are TRBV10-1 and TRBJ2-1; 9 nucleotides agree with TRBD1. Germline V CDR1 and CDR2: WNHNN, SYGVQD (reference sequence). This CDR3 is 16 amino acids long. Unmatched junction bases numbered 10, after V lost 3 bases and J lost 7 bases. CDR3 sequence (DNA): TGCGCCAGCAGTGAAGCCGGGACAGGGAAGGTTAATGAGCAGTTCTTC. It codes for CASSEAGTGKVNEQFF.

The gene calls are TRBV7-9 and TRBJ1-1; D gene uncertain. Trimming took off 7 bases at V and 5 bases at J, with 8 bases between the two ends. Germline assignment: CDR1 SEHNR and CDR2 FQNEAQ (reference sequence). The CDR3 length is 11 residues. CDR3 residues: CASTTLTEAFF. In DNA form, the CDR3 reads TGTGCCAGCACCACCCTGACTGAAGCTTTCTTT.

The V gene is TRBV19, the J gene TRBJ1-2, with 7 bases aligning to TRBD1. Losses at the gene ends were 5 bases for V and 3 bases for J; bases not matched to a gene: 9. CDR3 length: 15 residues. The germline V gene encodes CDR1 LNHDA and CDR2 SQIVND (reference sequence). The CDR3: CASSRRDSPYYGYTF. Here the CDR3 DNA reads TGTGCCAGTAGTCGGAGGGACAGCCCATACTATGGCTACACCTTC.